The rows below give T cell receptor beta chains drawn from one sample of a study of blood T cell repertoires in COVID-19. This table comes from immunoSEQ multiplex PCR, and its TCRdb copy is limited to in-frame clones, with some not included. Among around 180,000 clones listed, more than 75% were seen once. Sequenced material: peripheral blood. These TCRs come from a human donor in a cohort sampled during active COVID-19. Both conserved end residues are part of each CDR3. Each record gives: V gene, D gene, J gene, CDR3 DNA, CDR3 protein. The D gene is left open where the match is weak.

TRBV4-1	TRBD2	TRBJ2-7	TGCGCCAGCAGCCTTTTGGCGGGGGGGGGTTACGAGCAGTACTTC	CASSLLAGGGYEQYF
TRBV5-1	-	TRBJ2-7	TGCGCCAGCAGCTTACCAGCAACAGCCTACGAGCAGTACTTC	CASSLPATAYEQYF
TRBV19	TRBD1	TRBJ1-1	TGTGCCAGTAGCCAGACAGGGAGAGGGCGGGGAAACACTGAAGCTTTCTTT	CASSQTGRGRGNTEAFF
TRBV5-1	TRBD2	TRBJ2-3	TGCGCCAGCAGCTTAACTAGCGGGAGTAGCAATACGCAGTATTTT	CASSLTSGSSNTQYF
TRBV11-2	-	TRBJ2-1	TGTGCCAGCAGCTTACAGGGTTTGAATGAGCAGTTCTTC	CASSLQGLNEQFF
TRBV10-3	-	TRBJ2-2	TGTGCCACTCGGGGTTTTTTCGACGGGGAGCTGTTTTTT	CATRGFFDGELFF
TRBV7-2	-	TRBJ1-2	TGTGCCAGCAGCTCTGATAGGGGGAACTATGGCTACACCTTC	CASSSDRGNYGYTF
TRBV27	TRBD1	TRBJ1-3	TGTGCCAGCAGTTCAACAGGGGGGCACTCTGGAAACACCATATATTTT	CASSSTGGHSGNTIYF
TRBV2	TRBD2	TRBJ2-1	TGTGCCAGCAGGGGCGGACTAGCTGACGGGTATGAGCAGTTCTTC	CASRGGLADGYEQFF
TRBV7-2	-	TRBJ2-3	TGTGCCAGCAGTAGCGTGGTCAAGCGAACAGATACGCAGTATTTT	CASSSVVKRTDTQYF
TRBV15	TRBD2	TRBJ2-3	TGTGCCACCAGCAGAGAAAAGCGGGAGGGCCGTACAGATACGCAGTATTTT	CATSREKREGRTDTQYF